These T cell receptor beta chains were read from a single sample in a study of T cell clones after liver transplantation. Some clones are missing from TCRdb's copy, which holds only in-frame ones; the method was immunoSEQ multiplex PCR. Among fewer than 7,000 clones, approximately 80% were seen once, and the ten largest hold more than 10%. This sample comprised CD8+ T cells from blood, obtained approximately 3.5 years after liver transplant. These receptors all come from a human patient who received a liver transplant. Some T cells may have originated in the graft donor. CDR3s include the opening cysteine and the closing phenylalanine or tryptophan. The D gene is left open where the match is weak. A clone size is listed for some rows: how often the clone was seen (once, few, many), or a class if it is expanded.

CDR3aa	CDR3nt	v_gene	j_gene	abundance	d_gene
CASSETGANVLTF	TGTGCCAGCAGTGAAACCGGGGCCAACGTCCTGACTTTC	TRBV6-4	TRBJ2-6	.	.
CASSFGQNYEQYF	TGTGCCAGCAGCTTTGGGCAGAACTACGAGCAGTACTTC	TRBV5-6	TRBJ2-7	once	.
CASSLPPLGSFTYEQYF	TGTGCCAGCAGTTTACCTCCACTGGGGTCTTTTACCTACGAGCAGTACTTC	TRBV28	TRBJ2-7	.	.
CSVVVPRGKLFF	TGCAGCGTTGTGGTCCCCAGAGGGAAACTGTTTTTT	TRBV29-1	TRBJ1-4	few	.
CASSLPPGEAFF	TGTGCCAGCAGCCTCCCGCCTGGTGAAGCTTTCTTT	TRBV5-6	TRBJ1-1	.	.
CASSLGKYNEQFF	TGTGCCAGCAGTCTCGGGAAATACAATGAGCAGTTCTTC	TRBV7-6	TRBJ2-1	.	.
CASSLGQNYEQYF	TGTGCCAGCAGCTTAGGACAAAACTACGAGCAGTACTTC	TRBV7-6	TRBJ2-7	.	.
CVRSLVPERCYEQYF	TGTGTCAGAAGCTTAGTACCCGAGCGGTGCTACGAGCAGTACTTC	TRBV7-5	TRBJ2-7	once	.
CASSVGDLSYEQYF	TGTGCCAGCAGCGTAGGGGACTTGTCCTACGAGCAGTACTTC	TRBV9	TRBJ2-7	.	.
CASSHDRTYEQYF	TGCGCCAGCAGCCATGACCGTACCTACGAGCAGTACTTC	TRBV4-1	TRBJ2-7	.	.
CASSQGTSGMRETQYF	TGCGCCAGCAGCCAAGGGACTAGCGGTATGCGGGAGACCCAGTACTTC	TRBV4-1	TRBJ2-5	.	TRBD2
CASSQRGRGTEAFF	TGCGCCAGCAGCCAACGGGGGCGAGGCACTGAAGCTTTCTTT	TRBV4-3	TRBJ1-1	.	.
CASSADEMSNEQFF	TGTGCCAGCAGTGCGGACGAAATGAGTAATGAGCAGTTCTTC	TRBV6-1	TRBJ2-1	.	.
CASSLGGPYGYTF	TGTGCCAGCAGTTTGGGGGGCCCCTATGGCTACACCTTC	TRBV6-5	TRBJ1-2	few	.
CASSPPSGSWADTQYF	TGTGCCAGCAGCCCCCCTAGCGGGAGTTGGGCAGATACGCAGTATTTT	TRBV28	TRBJ2-3	.	TRBD2
CASTPYLTGAIDNEQFF	TGTGCCAGCACCCCTTACCTGACAGGGGCTATCGACAATGAGCAGTTCTTC	TRBV7-8	TRBJ2-1	.	TRBD1
CASSGPIDFPTNEQFF	TGTGCCAGCAGTGGACCGATCGACTTCCCGACAAATGAGCAGTTCTTC	TRBV2	TRBJ2-1	.	.
CASSFRDRGFMPQHF	TGTGCCAGCAGCTTTAGGGACCGAGGGTTCATGCCCCAGCATTTT	TRBV5-8	TRBJ1-5	.	.
CATSRDQGVKGYTF	TGTGCCACCAGCAGAGATCAGGGGGTGAAAGGCTACACCTTC	TRBV15	TRBJ1-2	.	TRBD1
CASSVGQGAYEQYF	TGTGCCAGCAGCGTAGGCCAGGGGGCCTACGAGCAGTACTTC	TRBV9	TRBJ2-7	.	TRBD1
CASSLFPTGVDSYNEQFF	TGCGCCAGCAGCTTGTTTCCGACAGGGGTCGACTCCTACAATGAGCAGTTCTTC	TRBV5-1	TRBJ2-1	.	TRBD1
CASSFFHYEQYF	TGTGCCAGCAGTTTCTTTCACTACGAGCAGTACTTC	TRBV28	TRBJ2-7	.	.
CAISERSNYGYTF	TGTGCCATCAGTGAGAGGTCTAACTATGGCTACACCTTC	TRBV10-3	TRBJ1-2	once	.
CASSYSSGRPYEQYF	TGTGCCAGCAGTTACTCTAGCGGGAGACCCTACGAGCAGTACTTC	TRBV27	TRBJ2-7	.	TRBD2
CASSISRSRTEAFF	TGTGCCAGTAGTATATCCAGGTCACGCACTGAAGCTTTCTTT	TRBV19	TRBJ1-1	.	.
CASSDPGAFNQPQHF	TGTGCCAGCAGTGACCCGGGGGCCTTTAATCAGCCCCAGCATTTT	TRBV2	TRBJ1-5	once	.
CASSIPGFSTDTQYF	TGTGCCAGTAGTATTCCGGGATTCAGCACAGATACGCAGTATTTT	TRBV19	TRBJ2-3	.	.
CASSPQVAGSGDTQYF	TGTGCCAGCAGCCCACAGGTAGCGGGATCGGGAGATACGCAGTATTTT	TRBV9	TRBJ2-3	few	TRBD2
CASSVWENTEAFF	TGTGCCAGCAGCGTCTGGGAGAACACTGAAGCTTTCTTT	TRBV9	TRBJ1-1	few	.
CASTPGWEGDNEQFF	TGTGCCAGCACCCCCGGGTGGGAGGGAGACAATGAGCAGTTCTTC	TRBV7-3	TRBJ2-1	.	TRBD2
CASSPLVLLSGEETQYF	TGTGCCAGCAGTCCCCTGGTCCTTCTTAGTGGGGAGGAGACCCAGTACTTC	TRBV27	TRBJ2-5	.	.
CASSSIRASSGNTIYF	TGTGCCAGCAGTTCTATCAGGGCCTCCTCTGGAAACACCATATATTTT	TRBV28	TRBJ1-3	few	.